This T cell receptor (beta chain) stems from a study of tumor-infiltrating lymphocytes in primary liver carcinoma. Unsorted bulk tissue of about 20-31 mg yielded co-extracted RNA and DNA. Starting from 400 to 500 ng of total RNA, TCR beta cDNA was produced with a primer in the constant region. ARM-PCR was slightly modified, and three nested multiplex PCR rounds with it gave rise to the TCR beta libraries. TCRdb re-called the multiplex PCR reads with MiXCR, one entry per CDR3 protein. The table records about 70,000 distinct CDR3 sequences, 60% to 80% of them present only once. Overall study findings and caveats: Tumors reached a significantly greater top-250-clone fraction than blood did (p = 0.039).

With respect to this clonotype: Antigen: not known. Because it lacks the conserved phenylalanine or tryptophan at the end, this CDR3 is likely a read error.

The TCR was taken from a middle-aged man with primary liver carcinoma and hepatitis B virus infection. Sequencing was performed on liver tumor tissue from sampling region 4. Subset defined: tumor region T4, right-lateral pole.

CDR3 nucleotide sequence: TGTGCCAGTAGTCTTTGGACAGGGATGAAAGCTGGGGCCAACGACCTGACTTTA. Translated: CASSLWTGMKAGANDLTL. V is TRBV6-5 and J is TRBJ2-6; 8 positions agree with TRBD1. The germline V gene encodes CDR1 MNHEY and CDR2 SVGAGI. The CDR3 loop spans 18 amino acids.